Listed below are T cell receptor beta chains from one sample, sequenced in a study of molecular identifiers for immune sequencing clone quantification. TCRdb reanalysed the PCR reads using MiXCR and keeps one entry per CDR3 protein. Of over 600,000 distinct CDR3 sequences in the sample, just under 20% were seen once. Material for sequencing was naive CD8+ T cells from blood, with Jurkat cell RNA spiked in. The receptors originated from a human donor in good health. Some libraries in this study had Jurkat cell RNA spiked in. Each CDR3 is given with its conserved first and last residue. Each record gives: J gene, V gene, D gene, clone size, CDR3 protein, CDR3 DNA. A D gene is named only where the DNA matches it firmly. Clone size is shown for a subset of rows, as once, few, many or a class of expanded clone.

TRBJ2-1	TRBV12-3/TRBV12-4	NA	few	CASSGGHNPLYNEQFF	TGTGCCAGCAGTGGGGGCCACAACCCACTCTACAATGAGCAGTTCTTC
TRBJ1-2	TRBV29-1	NA	NA	CSVAPASYIF	TGCAGCGTTGCGCCGGCGAGCTACATCTTC
TRBJ2-3	TRBV29-1	NA	many	CSVEWGRRTGVTDTQYF	TGCAGCGTTGAATGGGGGAGGAGAACGGGAGTCACAGATACGCAGTATTTT
TRBJ2-3	TRBV4-1	NA	many	CASSQDWSGATDTQYF	TGCGCCAGCAGCCAAGATTGGTCGGGGGCGACAGATACGCAGTATTTT
TRBJ2-7	TRBV9	NA	NA	CASSVGNYGASSYEQYF	TGTGCCAGCAGCGTAGGGAATTATGGGGCCAGCTCCTACGAGCAGTACTTC
TRBJ2-7	TRBV6-2/TRBV6-3	TRBD1	many	CASSAGQGSGEQYF	TGTGCCAGCAGTGCAGGACAGGGTTCGGGGGAGCAGTACTTC
TRBJ2-7	TRBV11-1	TRBD1	many	CASSETTGQSYEQYF	TGTGCCAGCAGCGAGACTACGGGACAGTCCTACGAGCAGTACTTC
TRBJ1-3	TRBV19	NA	NA	CASSIDSGNTIYF	TGTGCCAGTAGTATAGACTCTGGAAACACCATATATTTT
TRBJ2-7	TRBV28	NA	many	CASSPGFSYEQYF	TGTGCCAGCAGTCCCGGTTTCTCCTACGAGCAGTACTTC
TRBJ1-2	TRBV27	NA	NA	CASSFTQGFGANYGYTF	TGTGCCAGCAGTTTTACACAGGGTTTTGGAGCTAACTATGGCTACACCTTC
TRBJ1-6	TRBV28	NA	many	CASNLSGPYNSPLHF	TGTGCCAGCAATTTGTCCGGGCCCTATAATTCACCCCTCCACTTT
TRBJ2-7	TRBV7-6	NA	few	CASSSELFSYEQYF	TGTGCCAGCAGTTCGGAGTTATTCTCCTACGAGCAGTACTTC
TRBJ1-1	TRBV19	NA	NA	CASSMGGGVPEAFF	TGTGCCAGTAGTATGGGGGGAGGAGTTCCTGAAGCTTTCTTT
TRBJ2-5	TRBV27	TRBD1	NA	CASSFSTGSQETQYF	TGTGCCAGCAGTTTTTCGACAGGGTCCCAAGAGACCCAGTACTTC
TRBJ2-3	TRBV5-8	NA	few	CASRWGPASDHRTDTQYF	TGTGCCAGCAGATGGGGGCCGGCTAGCGACCACCGCACAGATACGCAGTATTTT
TRBJ2-2	TRBV4-3	NA	NA	CASSQVQLPNTGELFF	TGCGCCAGCAGCCAAGTCCAGCTTCCGAACACCGGGGAGCTGTTTTTT
TRBJ2-7	TRBV12-3/TRBV12-4	NA	NA	CASSGASFEQYF	TGTGCCAGCAGTGGGGCGAGTTTCGAGCAGTACTTC
TRBJ2-1	TRBV4-2	TRBD1	NA	CASSPKGQGNEQFF	TGTGCCAGCAGCCCCAAAGGACAGGGCAATGAGCAGTTCTTC
TRBJ2-5	TRBV20-1	NA	few	CSAREGLTRQETQYF	TGCAGTGCCAGAGAAGGCCTTACCAGGCAAGAGACCCAGTACTTC
TRBJ2-5	TRBV3-1	NA	NA	CASSSERGGAQETQYF	TGTGCCAGCAGCTCCGAGCGAGGGGGGGCCCAAGAGACCCAGTACTTC
TRBJ2-6	TRBV5-1	TRBD1	many	CASRSAGGGSGANVLTF	TGCGCCAGCAGATCGGCAGGGGGCGGGTCTGGGGCCAACGTCCTGACTTTC
TRBJ2-3	TRBV7-6	NA	many	CASSLGGITDTQYF	TGTGCCAGCAGCTTAGGTGGAATCACAGATACGCAGTATTTT
TRBJ2-1	TRBV7-9	TRBD1	NA	CASSPGQVPANNYNEQFF	TGTGCCAGCAGCCCCGGACAGGTGCCCGCGAATAATTACAATGAGCAGTTCTTC
TRBJ2-1	TRBV7-9	TRBD2	many	CASIAEGLAGATDLDEQFF	TGTGCCAGCATCGCAGAGGGACTAGCGGGAGCAACGGACTTGGATGAGCAGTTCTTC
TRBJ2-3	TRBV2	TRBD2	many	CAGREVGTDTQYF	TGTGCCGGCCGGGAGGTGGGAACAGATACGCAGTATTTT
TRBJ2-5	TRBV29-1	NA	many	CSVPTQETQYF	TGCAGCGTCCCGACCCAAGAGACCCAGTACTTC
TRBJ2-7	TRBV28	NA	many	CASSFRLASSYEQYF	TGTGCCAGCAGTTTTCGATTAGCGAGCTCCTACGAGCAGTACTTC
TRBJ2-7	TRBV27	TRBD2	few	CASSAGPGTKNYEQYF	TGTGCCAGCAGTGCTGGACCCGGGACTAAAAACTACGAGCAGTACTTC
TRBJ2-7	TRBV20-1	NA	many	CSARDRRRSSYEQYF	TGCAGTGCTAGAGATCGTCGCAGAAGCTCCTACGAGCAGTACTTC
TRBJ1-2	TRBV7-2	TRBD1	many	CASSRAGQGSYYTF	TGTGCCAGCAGCCGAGCCGGACAGGGAAGCTACTACACCTTC
TRBJ2-7	TRBV6-5	TRBD1	many	CASSYGQGGAYEQYF	TGTGCCAGCAGTTATGGACAGGGTGGGGCCTACGAGCAGTACTTC
TRBJ1-3	TRBV29-1	NA	few	CGVEVQQGVSGNTIYF	TGCGGCGTTGAGGTACAACAGGGTGTCTCTGGAAACACCATATATTTT
TRBJ1-4	TRBV6-1	NA	many	CASSEAVIAGEKLFF	TGTGCCAGCAGTGAAGCAGTAATCGCCGGTGAAAAACTGTTTTTT
TRBJ2-6	TRBV11-2	NA	many	CASSLVTGLSGANVLTF	TGTGCCAGCAGCTTAGTGACAGGACTGTCTGGGGCCAACGTCCTGACTTTC
TRBJ2-7	TRBV28	NA	NA	CASSPSGVRRQYF	TGTGCCAGCAGCCCGTCGGGGGTAAGAAGGCAGTACTTC
TRBJ2-4	TRBV2	TRBD2	many	CASSDIASGGVNIQYF	TGTGCCAGCAGTGATATTGCTAGCGGGGGAGTAAACATTCAGTACTTC
TRBJ1-2	TRBV23-1	NA	NA	CASTQGQDRHYGYTF	TGCGCCAGCACTCAAGGGCAGGACCGACACTATGGCTACACCTTT
TRBJ2-7	TRBV6-1	NA	many	CASSTLQGFYEQYF	TGTGCCAGCAGTACCTTACAGGGCTTCTACGAGCAGTACTTC
TRBJ2-7	TRBV27	TRBD1	many	CASSPDRGLYEQYF	TGTGCCAGCAGCCCGGACAGGGGGCTCTACGAGCAGTACTTC
TRBJ2-1	TRBV12-3/TRBV12-4	NA	NA	CASSPSTSYSYNEQLF	TGTGCCAGCAGCCCCTCGACTAGTTACTCCTACAATGAGCAGCTCTTC
TRBJ1-1	TRBV19	TRBD1	few	CASLGTGRRGTEAFF	TGTGCCAGTCTTGGGACAGGGCGGCGGGGCACTGAAGCTTTCTTT
TRBJ1-5	TRBV4-3	TRBD1	many	CASSQSGQGNQPQHF	TGCGCCAGCAGCCAGTCCGGACAGGGCAATCAGCCCCAGCATTTT
TRBJ2-7	TRBV6-5	TRBD1	many	CASRPGTGVYEQYF	TGTGCCAGCCGACCCGGGACAGGTGTCTACGAGCAGTACTTC
TRBJ2-3	TRBV28	TRBD1	many	CASSFQGASTDTQYF	TGTGCCAGCAGTTTTCAGGGGGCAAGCACAGATACGCAGTATTTT
TRBJ1-1	TRBV7-9	TRBD1	many	CASSSRQGDMNTEAFF	TGTGCCAGCAGCTCCCGACAGGGGGACATGAACACTGAAGCTTTCTTT
TRBJ1-5	TRBV12-3/TRBV12-4	NA	many	CASSFPRDIGNQPQHF	TGTGCCAGCAGTTTTCCGCGGGACATTGGCAATCAGCCCCAGCATTTT